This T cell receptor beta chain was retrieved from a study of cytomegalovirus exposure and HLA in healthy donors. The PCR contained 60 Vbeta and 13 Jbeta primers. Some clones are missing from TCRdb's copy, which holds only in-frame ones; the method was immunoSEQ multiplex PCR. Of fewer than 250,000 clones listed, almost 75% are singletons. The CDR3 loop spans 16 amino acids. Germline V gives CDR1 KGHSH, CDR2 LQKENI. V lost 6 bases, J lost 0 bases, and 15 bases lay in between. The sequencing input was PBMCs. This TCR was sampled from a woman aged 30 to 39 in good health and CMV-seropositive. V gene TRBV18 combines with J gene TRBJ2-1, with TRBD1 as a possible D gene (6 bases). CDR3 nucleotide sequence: TGTGCCAGCTCGGGCCTACAGGGCTTCTCCTACAATGAGCAGTTCTTC. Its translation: CASSGLQGFSYNEQFF.